This T cell receptor (beta chain) was sequenced in a study of T cells after posttransplantation cyclophosphamide. Study-wide findings and caveats: Later post-transplant blood repertoires were often dominated by donor CD8+ memory clones. TRB clonality was highly associated with recipient CMV seropositivity and reactivation.

A marrow graft followed busulfan-fludarabine conditioning, with cyclophosphamide on days +3 and +4. Sequenced by immunoSEQ multiplex PCR; TCRdb stores in-frame clones only, minus some. The sample records 7,000 to 10,000 clones, approximately 87% being singletons. For this clone: Its antigen is not known.

Germline lookup yields CDR1 LGHNA and CDR2 YSLEER. Trimming cost V 2 bases and J 11 bases, with 16 bases left between them. The CDR3 length is 14 residues. The sample in question was PBMCs, obtained after allogeneic stem cell transplant with posttransplant cyclophosphamide. The genes are TRBV4-3 and TRBJ1-5, with D possibly being TRBD1 (6 bases). The source is a female patient in her 40s who received an allogeneic stem cell transplant from an unrelated donor, was CMV-positive, and had no GVHD. Some of the T cells might come from the graft donor. The CDR3 DNA reads as TGCGCCAGCAGCCAAAACAGGGACCGTGGGTCCCAGCATTTT. Residues: CASSQNRDRGSQHF.